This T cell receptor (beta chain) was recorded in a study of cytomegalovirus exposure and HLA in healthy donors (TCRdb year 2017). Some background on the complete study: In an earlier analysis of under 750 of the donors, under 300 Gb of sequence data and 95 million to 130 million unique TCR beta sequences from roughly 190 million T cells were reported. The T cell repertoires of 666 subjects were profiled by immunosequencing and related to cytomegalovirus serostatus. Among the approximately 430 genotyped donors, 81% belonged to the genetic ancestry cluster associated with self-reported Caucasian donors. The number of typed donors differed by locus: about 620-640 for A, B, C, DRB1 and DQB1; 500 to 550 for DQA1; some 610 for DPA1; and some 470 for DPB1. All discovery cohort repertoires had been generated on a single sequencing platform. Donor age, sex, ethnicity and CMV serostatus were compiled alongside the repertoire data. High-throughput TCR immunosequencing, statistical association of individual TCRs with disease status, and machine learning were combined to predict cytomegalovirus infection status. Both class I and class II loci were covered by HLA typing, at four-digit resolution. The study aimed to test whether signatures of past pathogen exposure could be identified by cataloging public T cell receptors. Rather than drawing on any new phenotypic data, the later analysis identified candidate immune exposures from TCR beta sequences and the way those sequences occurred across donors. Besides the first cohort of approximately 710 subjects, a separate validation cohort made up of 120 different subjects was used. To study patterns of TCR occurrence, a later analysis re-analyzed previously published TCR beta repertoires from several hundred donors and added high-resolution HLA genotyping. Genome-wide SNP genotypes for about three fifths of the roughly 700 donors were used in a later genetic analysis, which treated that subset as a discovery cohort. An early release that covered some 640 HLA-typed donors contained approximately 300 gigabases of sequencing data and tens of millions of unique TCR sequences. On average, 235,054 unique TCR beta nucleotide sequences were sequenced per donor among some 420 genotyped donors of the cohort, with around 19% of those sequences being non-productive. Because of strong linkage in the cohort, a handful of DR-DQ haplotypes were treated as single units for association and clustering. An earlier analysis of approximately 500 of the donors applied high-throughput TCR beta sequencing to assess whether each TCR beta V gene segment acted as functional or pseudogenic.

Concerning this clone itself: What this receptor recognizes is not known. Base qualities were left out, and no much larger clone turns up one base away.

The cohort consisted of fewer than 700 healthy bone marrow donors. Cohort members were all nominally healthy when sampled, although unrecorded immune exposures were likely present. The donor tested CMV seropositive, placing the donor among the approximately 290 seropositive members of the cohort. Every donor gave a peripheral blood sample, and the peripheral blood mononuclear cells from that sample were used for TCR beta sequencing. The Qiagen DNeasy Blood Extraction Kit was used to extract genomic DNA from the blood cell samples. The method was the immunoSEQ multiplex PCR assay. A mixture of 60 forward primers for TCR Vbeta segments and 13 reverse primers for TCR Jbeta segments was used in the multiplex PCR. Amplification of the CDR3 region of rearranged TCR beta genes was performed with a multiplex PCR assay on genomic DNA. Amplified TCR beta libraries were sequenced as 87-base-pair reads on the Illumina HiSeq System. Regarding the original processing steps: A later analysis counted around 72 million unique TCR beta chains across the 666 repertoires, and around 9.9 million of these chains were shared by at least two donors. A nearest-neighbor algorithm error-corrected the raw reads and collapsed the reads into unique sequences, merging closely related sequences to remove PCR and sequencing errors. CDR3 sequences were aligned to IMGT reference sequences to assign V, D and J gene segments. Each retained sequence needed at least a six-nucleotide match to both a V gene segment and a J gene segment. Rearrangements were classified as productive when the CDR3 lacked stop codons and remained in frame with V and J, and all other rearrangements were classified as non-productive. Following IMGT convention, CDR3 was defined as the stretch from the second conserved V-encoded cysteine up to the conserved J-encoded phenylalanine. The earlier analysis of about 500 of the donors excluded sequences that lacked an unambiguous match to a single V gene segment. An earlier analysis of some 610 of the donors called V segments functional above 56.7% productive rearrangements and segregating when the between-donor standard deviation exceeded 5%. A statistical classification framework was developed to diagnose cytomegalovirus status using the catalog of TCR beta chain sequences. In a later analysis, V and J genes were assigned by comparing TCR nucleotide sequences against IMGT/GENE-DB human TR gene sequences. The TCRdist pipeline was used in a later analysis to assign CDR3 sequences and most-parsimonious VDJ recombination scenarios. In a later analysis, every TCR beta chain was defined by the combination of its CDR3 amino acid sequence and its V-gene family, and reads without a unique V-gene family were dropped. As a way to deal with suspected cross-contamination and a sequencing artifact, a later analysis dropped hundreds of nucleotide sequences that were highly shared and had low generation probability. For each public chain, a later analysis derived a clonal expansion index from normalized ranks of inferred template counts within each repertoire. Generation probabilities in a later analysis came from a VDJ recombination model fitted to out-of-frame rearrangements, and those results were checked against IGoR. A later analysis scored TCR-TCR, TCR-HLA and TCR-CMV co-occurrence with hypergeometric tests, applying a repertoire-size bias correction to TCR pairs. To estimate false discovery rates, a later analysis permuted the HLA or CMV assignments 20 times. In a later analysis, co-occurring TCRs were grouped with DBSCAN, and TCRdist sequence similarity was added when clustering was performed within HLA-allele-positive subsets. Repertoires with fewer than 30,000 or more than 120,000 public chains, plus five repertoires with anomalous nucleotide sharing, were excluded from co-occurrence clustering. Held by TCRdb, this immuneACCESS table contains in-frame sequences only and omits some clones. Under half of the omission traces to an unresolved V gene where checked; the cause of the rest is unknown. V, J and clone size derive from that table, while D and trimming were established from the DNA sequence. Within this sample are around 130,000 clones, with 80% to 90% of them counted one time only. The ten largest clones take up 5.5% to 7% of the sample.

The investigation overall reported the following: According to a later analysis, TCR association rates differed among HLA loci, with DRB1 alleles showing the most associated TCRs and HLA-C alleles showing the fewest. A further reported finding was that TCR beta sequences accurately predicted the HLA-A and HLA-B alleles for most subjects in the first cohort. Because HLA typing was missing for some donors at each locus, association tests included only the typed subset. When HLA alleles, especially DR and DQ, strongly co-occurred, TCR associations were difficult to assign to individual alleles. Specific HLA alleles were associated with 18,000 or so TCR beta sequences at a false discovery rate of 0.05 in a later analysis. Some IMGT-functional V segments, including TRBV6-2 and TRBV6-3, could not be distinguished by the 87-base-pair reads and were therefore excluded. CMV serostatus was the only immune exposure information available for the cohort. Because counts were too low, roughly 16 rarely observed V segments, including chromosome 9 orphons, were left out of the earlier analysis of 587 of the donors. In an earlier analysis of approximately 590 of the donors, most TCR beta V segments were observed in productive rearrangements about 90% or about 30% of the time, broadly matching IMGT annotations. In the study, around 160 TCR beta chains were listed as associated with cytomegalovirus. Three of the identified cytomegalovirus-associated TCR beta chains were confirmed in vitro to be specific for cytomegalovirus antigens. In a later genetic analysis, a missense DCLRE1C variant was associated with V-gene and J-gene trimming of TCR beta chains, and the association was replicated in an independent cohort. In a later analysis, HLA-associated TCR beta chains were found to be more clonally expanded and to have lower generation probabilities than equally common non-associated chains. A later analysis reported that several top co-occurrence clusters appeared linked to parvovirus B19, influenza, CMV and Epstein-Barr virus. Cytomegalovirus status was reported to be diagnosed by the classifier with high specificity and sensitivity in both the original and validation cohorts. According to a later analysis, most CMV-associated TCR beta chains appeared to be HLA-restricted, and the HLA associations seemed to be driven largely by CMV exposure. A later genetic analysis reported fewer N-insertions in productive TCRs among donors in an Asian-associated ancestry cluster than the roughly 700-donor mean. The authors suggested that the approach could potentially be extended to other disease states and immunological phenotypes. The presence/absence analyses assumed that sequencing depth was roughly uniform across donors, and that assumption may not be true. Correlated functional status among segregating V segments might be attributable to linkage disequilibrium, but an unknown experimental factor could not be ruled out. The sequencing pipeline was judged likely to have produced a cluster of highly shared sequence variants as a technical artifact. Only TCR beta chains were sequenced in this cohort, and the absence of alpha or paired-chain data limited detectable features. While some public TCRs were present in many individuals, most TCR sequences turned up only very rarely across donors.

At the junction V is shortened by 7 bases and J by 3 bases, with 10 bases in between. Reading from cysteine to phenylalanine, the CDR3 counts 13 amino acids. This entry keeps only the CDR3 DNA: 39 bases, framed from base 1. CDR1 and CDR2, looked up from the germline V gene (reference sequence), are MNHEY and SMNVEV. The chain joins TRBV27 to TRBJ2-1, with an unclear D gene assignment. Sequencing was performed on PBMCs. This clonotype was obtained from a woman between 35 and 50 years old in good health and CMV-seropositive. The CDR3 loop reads CASTGSGYNEQFF. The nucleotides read TGTGCCAGCACTGGGTCGGGCTACAATGAGCAGTTCTTC.